The 17 T cell receptor beta chains in this list originate from one sample, sequenced in a study of shared clonotypes between healthy human individuals. TCRdb's copy holds only in-frame clones and misses some; the assay was immunoSEQ multiplex PCR. The sample has roughly 1 million clones, approximately 76% seen once. The sequencing input was memory CD4+ T cells sorted from blood. Specified subset: CD45RA-negative fraction. These receptors were obtained from a man aged 18-30 years in good health.

DNA of the CDR3: TGCGCCAGCAGTTTCGGACAGGTAAAAGAGACCCAGTACTTC. Translating gives CASSFGQVKETQYF. V and J are TRBV5-1 and TRBJ2-5; 7 nucleotides agree with TRBD1. CDR1 is SGHRS and CDR2 is YFSETQ in the germline V gene. CDR3 length equals 14 residues. The trim removed 5 bases at V and 3 bases at J, leaving 7 bases unmatched.

V is TRBV5-6 and J is TRBJ1-5; maybe TRBD1 (6 bases). Germline CDR1 is SGHDT and CDR2 is YYEEEE. Trimming took 1 base from V and 0 from J, leaving 14 bases between them. This CDR3 spans 17 amino acids. CDR3 nucleotide sequence: TGTGCCAGCAGCTTGAGGGGAGGGGGTTATAGCAATCAGCCCCAGCATTTT. Amino acids: CASSLRGGGYSNQPQHF.

The chain links TRBV6-6 to TRBJ2-1; D might be TRBD1 (5 bases). Trimming cost V 2 bases and J 10 bases, with 12 bases left between them. The CDR3 has 13 amino acids. From germline, CDR1 is MNHNY and CDR2 SVGAGI (reference sequence). The CDR3 protein is CASSYQGGFEQFF. The CDR3 region has the DNA TGTGCCAGCAGTTACCAGGGTGGATTCGAGCAGTTCTTC.

This clone was observed a few times. The chain is built from TRBV5-6 and TRBJ1-5; TRBD1 matches at 9 bases. The CDR3 has 16 amino acids. Germline CDR1 is SGHDT and CDR2 is YYEEEE. Trimming at V came to 1 base and at J to 6 bases, leaving 8 bases not matched to a gene. This CDR3 is CASSLSRDRVSQPQHF. CDR3 DNA sequence: TGTGCCAGCAGCTTGTCCCGGGACAGGGTTAGTCAGCCCCAGCATTTT.

Written as DNA, the CDR3 is TGTGCCAGCAGTTTAGGGGACGGCACCGGGGAGCTGTTTTTT. It yields the protein CASSLGDGTGELFF. The chain employs TRBV27 and TRBJ2-2; D may correspond to TRBD1 or TRBD2 (5 bases each). Looked up from germline, CDR1 is MNHEY and CDR2 is SMNVEV (reference sequence). CDR3 length equals 14 residues. Trimming removed 2 bases at V and 4 bases at J, with 8 bases between.

To note about this clone: Distinct nucleotide sequences in the sample also encode this CDR3. The chain uses TRBV11-2 and TRBJ1-5; D is possibly TRBD1 (5 bases). V gave up 5 bases and J gave up 2 bases, with 10 bases separating them. Per the germline V gene, CDR1 is SGHAT and CDR2 is FQNNGV. The CDR3 is 14 amino acids. This CDR3 is CASSPGGGNQPQHF. CDR3 sequence (DNA): TGTGCCAGCAGCCCGGGAGGGGGCAATCAGCCCCAGCATTTT.

V gene TRBV2 combines with J gene TRBJ2-3; D unresolved. The germline CDR1 and CDR2 sequences are SNHLY and FYNNEI. V lost 11 bases to trimming and J lost 0 bases, with 9 bases between them. The CDR3 totals 12 residues. CDR3 region: CALSFSTDTQYF. In DNA form, the CDR3 reads TGTGCCCTCTCTTTCAGCACAGATACGCAGTATTTT.

The genes are TRBV27 and TRBJ2-3, with D possibly matching TRBD2 (6 bases). The CDR3 is 16 amino acids. Germline CDR1 and CDR2: MNHEY and SMNVEV (reference sequence). V lost 2 bases and J 5 bases, leaving 17 bases between the germline ends. Here the CDR3 DNA reads TGTGCCAGCAGTTTAAGGCAGGGAGGAAGAGGAGATACGCAGTATTTT. Protein sequence: CASSLRQGGRGDTQYF.

This clone has a single count. The chain uses TRBV5-4 and TRBJ1-1; perhaps TRBD1 as D (6 bases). Germline V lookup: CDR1 SGHNT, CDR2 YYREEE (reference sequence). V lost 3 bases to trimming and J lost 1 base, with 10 bases between them. The CDR3 extends over 14 amino acids. The CDR3 here is CASSWGAQNTEAFF. Written as DNA, the CDR3 is TGTGCCAGCAGCTGGGGGGCCCAGAACACTGAAGCTTTCTTT.

This clone has more than one count but fewer than ten. The chain is built from TRBV5-1 and TRBJ2-3; maybe TRBD2 (6 bases). V lost 2 bases to trimming and J lost 0 bases, with 13 bases between them. The CDR3 consists of 16 residues. Germline-derived CDR1 and CDR2 are SGHRS and YFSETQ. The CDR3 region has the DNA TGCGCCAGCAGCTTAGAAGCGGGTTCTAGCACAGATACGCAGTATTTT. Its translation: CASSLEAGSSTDTQYF.

Remarks on this clone: This same CDR3 is encoded by further DNA sequences in the sample. The rearrangement links TRBV27 to TRBJ1-6; D not resolved. Germline assignment: CDR1 MNHEY and CDR2 SMNVEV (reference sequence). V gave up 5 bases and J gave up 9 bases, with 14 bases separating them. This CDR3 region has 14 residues. The CDR3 loop is CASSPRVEGSPLHF. CDR3 coding DNA: TGTGCCAGCAGTCCCCGGGTGGAGGGTTCACCCCTCCACTTT.

Points on this clone: This sample includes further DNA sequences coding for the same CDR3. The rearrangement joins TRBV7-2 to TRBJ1-5; perhaps TRBD1 as D (5 bases). This CDR3 region has 14 residues. Germline values: CDR1 SGHTA, CDR2 FQGNSA. V was trimmed by 4 bases and J by 2 bases, leaving 9 bases between them. This CDR3 is CASSSDSGNQPQHF. CDR3 bases: TGTGCCAGCAGCTCAGACAGTGGCAATCAGCCCCAGCATTTT.

In this sample, this clone turned up once. This chain uses TRBV6-1 with TRBJ1-1; the D is unclear. This CDR3 comprises 13 residues. The ends were cut back, 6 bases at V and 6 bases at J, with 14 bases in the middle. In germline, CDR1 is MNHNS, CDR2 SASEGT. CDR3 bases: TGTGCCAGCAGGGGGTGGCCCGGCGCTGAAGCTTTCTTT. This codes for CASRGWPGAEAFF.

The chain carries TRBV11-2 and TRBJ2-7; 7 bases map to TRBD1. The CDR3 contains 15 residues. Germline assignment: CDR1 SGHAT and CDR2 FQNNGV. With V trimmed by 5 bases and J by 5 bases, 12 bases remained unmatched. The chain's CDR3 is CASSADRVKVHEQYF. The CDR3 bases are TGTGCCAGCAGCGCAGACAGGGTTAAAGTACACGAGCAGTACTTC.

This chain joins TRBV7-2 and TRBJ2-7; TRBD2 might be the D (6 bases). With 5 bases removed from V and 5 bases from J, the gap between germline ends came to 19 bases. This CDR3 comprises 15 residues. Germline assignment: CDR1 SGHTA and CDR2 FQGNSA. The CDR3, as DNA: TGTGCCAGCAGCCCCCACGCTTTGGGGGGTCACGAGCAGTACTTC. Protein product: CASSPHALGGHEQYF.

V usage is TRBV28 and J usage is TRBJ1-4; D is possibly TRBD1 (5 bases). Trimming took off 6 bases at V and 5 bases at J, with 7 bases between the two ends. CDR3 size: 12 residues. Germline V gene data show CDR1 as MDHEN and CDR2 as SYDVKM. Written as DNA, the CDR3 is TGTGCCAGCAGGACAGCAAATGAAAAACTGTTTTTT. This gives the protein CASRTANEKLFF.

The J gene is TRBJ1-1, the V gene TRBV4-2; 9 bases match TRBD1. The CDR3 contains 15 residues. V lost 0 bases, J lost 4 bases, and 3 bases stayed unmatched. Germline assignment: CDR1 LGHNA and CDR2 YNFKEQ. In DNA form, the CDR3 reads TGTGCCAGCAGCCAAGATCAGACAGGGGGCACTGAAGCTTTCTTT. As protein: CASSQDQTGGTEAFF.